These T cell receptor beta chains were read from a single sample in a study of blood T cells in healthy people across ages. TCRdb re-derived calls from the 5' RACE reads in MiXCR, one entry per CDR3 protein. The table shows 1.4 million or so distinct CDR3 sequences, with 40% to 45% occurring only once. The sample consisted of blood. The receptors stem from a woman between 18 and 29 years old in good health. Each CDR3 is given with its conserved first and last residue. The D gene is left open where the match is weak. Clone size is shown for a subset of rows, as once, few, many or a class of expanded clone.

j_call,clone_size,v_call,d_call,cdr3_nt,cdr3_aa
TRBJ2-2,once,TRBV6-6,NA,TGTGCCAGCGGAAATCCAAGGACCCGTACCGGGGAGCTGTTTTTT,CASGNPRTRTGELFF
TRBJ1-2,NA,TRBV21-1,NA,TGTGCCCGTGGGGCGGCGGAGGATGGCTACACCTTC,CARGAAEDGYTF
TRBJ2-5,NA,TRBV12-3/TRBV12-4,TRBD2,TGTGCCAGCAGGGCCGGGACTAGCGGATACCAAGAGACCCAGTACTTC,CASRAGTSGYQETQYF
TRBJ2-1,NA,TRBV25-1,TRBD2,TGTGCCGGCAGTCCCCCCCTAGCGGGAGAGATGAATGAGCAGTTCTTC,CAGSPPLAGEMNEQFF
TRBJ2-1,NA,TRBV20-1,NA,TGCAGTGTCAGGCGGGGCTATGAGCAGTTCTTC,CSVRRGYEQFF
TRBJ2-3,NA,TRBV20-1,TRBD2,TGCAGTGCTAGACTAGGCGGGAGGGACACAGATACGCAGTATTTT,CSARLGGRDTDTQYF
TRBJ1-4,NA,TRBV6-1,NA,TGTGCCAGCAGTCGCGATGGGGGTGTCAGTTCAACTAATGAAAAACTGTTTTTT,CASSRDGGVSSTNEKLFF
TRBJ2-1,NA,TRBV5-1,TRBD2,TGCGCCAGCTGGGGGACTAGCGGCTACAATGAGCAGTTCTTC,CASWGTSGYNEQFF
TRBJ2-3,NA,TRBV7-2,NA,TGTGCCAGCAGAGCCCCGGGCAGGGCCACAGATACGCAGTATTTT,CASRAPGRATDTQYF
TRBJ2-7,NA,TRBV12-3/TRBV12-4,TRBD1,TGTGCCAGCAGTTTATTGGGACAGGACGCTGGCGAGCAGTACTTC,CASSLLGQDAGEQYF
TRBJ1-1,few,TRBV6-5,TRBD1,TGTGCCAGCAGTTACTCGATGGCAACAGGGGGCACTGAAGCTTTCTTT,CASSYSMATGGTEAFF
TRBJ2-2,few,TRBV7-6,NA,TGTGCCAGCAGCTTAGCGGAGGGCACCGGGGAGCTGTTTTTT,CASSLAEGTGELFF
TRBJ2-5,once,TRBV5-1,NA,TGCGCCAGCAGCTTGGAAGGCGGCATCCAATGGTACTTC,CASSLEGGIQWYF
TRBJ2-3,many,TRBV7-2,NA,TGTGCCAGCAGCCTACCACACCCCCGCCGGGTTACGCAGTATTTT,CASSLPHPRRVTQYF
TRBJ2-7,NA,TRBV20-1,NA,TGCAGTGCTAGACAACTAGGGATCCGCTCCTACGAGCAGTACTTC,CSARQLGIRSYEQYF
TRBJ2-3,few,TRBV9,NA,TGTGCCAGCAGAGAATTAAAGAAACGCATTCGGGATACGCAGTATTTT,CASRELKKRIRDTQYF
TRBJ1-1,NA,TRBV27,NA,TGTGCCAGCAACAGCTTCCAGGGGAGCCAAGCTTTCTTT,CASNSFQGSQAFF
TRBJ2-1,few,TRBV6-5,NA,TGTGCCAGCAGTTCCAGTGCTAATGAGCAGTTCTTC,CASSSSANEQFF
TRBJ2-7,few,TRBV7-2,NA,TGTGCCAGCAGTCAACCCGGGACGTGGCAGTACTTC,CASSQPGTWQYF
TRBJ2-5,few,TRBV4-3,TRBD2,TGCGCCAGCAGCCAAGAATTCGCGTCTAGCGGGAGGAGTGAGACCCAGTACTTC,CASSQEFASSGRSETQYF
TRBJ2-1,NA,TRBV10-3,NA,TGTGCCATCAGCAGAAGCCAGGCCAACTCCTACAATGAGCAGTTCTTC,CAISRSQANSYNEQFF
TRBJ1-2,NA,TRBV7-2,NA,TGTGCCAGCAGCTTGATCGTGGGAGGCTACACCTTC,CASSLIVGGYTF
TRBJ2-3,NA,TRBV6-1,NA,TGTGCCAGCAAGACATCATCTAGCACAGATACGCAGTATTTT,CASKTSSSTDTQYF
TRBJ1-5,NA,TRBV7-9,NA,TGTGCCAGCAGCCCAGGAGGAAATCTGCCCCAGCATTTT,CASSPGGNLPQHF
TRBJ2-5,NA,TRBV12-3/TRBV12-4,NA,TGTGCCAGCAGGCCTCAGCTGGGGGAGACCCAGTACTTC,CASRPQLGETQYF
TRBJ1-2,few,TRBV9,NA,TGTGCCAGCAGCCCCCAGGGGCCCCTCTATGGCTACACCTTC,CASSPQGPLYGYTF
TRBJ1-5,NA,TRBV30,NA,TGTGCCTGGAGCTACTGGGGGAATCAGCCCCAGCATTTT,CAWSYWGNQPQHF
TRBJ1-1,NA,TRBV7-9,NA,TGTGCCAGCAGCTTAGTTGAGGAGACTGAAGCTTTCTTT,CASSLVEETEAFF
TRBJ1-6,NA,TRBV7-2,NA,TGTGCCAGCAGCTTAGCTCTCTCTAATTCACCCCTCCACTTT,CASSLALSNSPLHF
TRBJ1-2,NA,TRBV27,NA,TGTGCCAGCAGACCCTCAGGGATCTATGGCTACACCTTC,CASRPSGIYGYTF
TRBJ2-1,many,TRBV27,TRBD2,TGTGCCAGCAGTTCGGTAGCGGGGTCCTCCTACAATGAGCAGTTCTTC,CASSSVAGSSYNEQFF
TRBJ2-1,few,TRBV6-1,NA,TGTGCCACCTATGGAGCGAGGTCCTACAATGAGCAGTTCTTC,CATYGARSYNEQFF
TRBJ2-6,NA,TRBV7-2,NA,TGTGCCGGCAGCTTATCCGGGGACGGGGCCAACGTCCTGACTTTC,CAGSLSGDGANVLTF
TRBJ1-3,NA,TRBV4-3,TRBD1,TGCGCCAGCAGCCAAGATACGGGACAGGGCCTTATCACTGAAAACACCATATATTTT,CASSQDTGQGLITENTIYF
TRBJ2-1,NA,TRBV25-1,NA,TGTGCCAGCAGTAATCTCAGGGAGACGGGGTACAATGAGCAGTTCTTC,CASSNLRETGYNEQFF
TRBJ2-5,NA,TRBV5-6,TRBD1,TGTGCCAGCAGCTTGAAGGCAGGGGGAGAGACCCAGTACTTC,CASSLKAGGETQYF
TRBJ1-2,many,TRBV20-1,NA,TGCAGTGCTGCGGACAGCGGCTACACCTTC,CSAADSGYTF
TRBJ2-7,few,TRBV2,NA,TGTGCCAGCAGAAAGGGGGTCCCCTGGTACGAGCAGTACTTC,CASRKGVPWYEQYF